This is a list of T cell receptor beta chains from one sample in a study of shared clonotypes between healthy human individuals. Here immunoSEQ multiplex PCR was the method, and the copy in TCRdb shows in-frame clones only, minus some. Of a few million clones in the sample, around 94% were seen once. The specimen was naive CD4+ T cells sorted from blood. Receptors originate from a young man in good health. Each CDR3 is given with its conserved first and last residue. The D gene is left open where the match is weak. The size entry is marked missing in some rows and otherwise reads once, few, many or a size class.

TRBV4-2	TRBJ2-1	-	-	TGTGCCAGCAGCCAAACAGGGTCACACTCCTACAATGAGCAGTTCTTC	CASSQTGSHSYNEQFF
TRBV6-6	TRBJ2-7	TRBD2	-	TGTGCCAGCAGTTTGGGACTAGCGGGAGGGCCGAAGTACTTC	CASSLGLAGGPKYF
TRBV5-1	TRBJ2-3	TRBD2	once	TGCGCCAGCAGCCCGCGGACTAGTACGATCAGGCCAGATACGCAGTATTTT	CASSPRTSTIRPDTQYF
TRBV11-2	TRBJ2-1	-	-	TGTGCCAGCAGCCTTGGCGGGCGAGTAAATGAGCAGTTCTTC	CASSLGGRVNEQFF
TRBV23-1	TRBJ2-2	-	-	TGCGCCAGCAGTCAGCTTAAGGACCCGCCCACACAGGGCGCGAACACCGGGGAGCTGTTTTTT	CASSQLKDPPTQGANTGELFF
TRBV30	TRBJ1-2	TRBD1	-	TGTGCCTGGAACGACAGGGGTCCCTATGGCTACACCTTC	CAWNDRGPYGYTF
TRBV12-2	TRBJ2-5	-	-	TGTGCAAGTCGCTTAGCGCCTCACGGCGGGGAGACCCAGTACTTC	CASRLAPHGGETQYF
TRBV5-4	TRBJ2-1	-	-	TGTGCCAGCAGCTTGGAAGCCCGGAGCTACAATGAGCAGTTCTTC	CASSLEARSYNEQFF
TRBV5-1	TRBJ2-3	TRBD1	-	TGCGCCAGCAGCTTCTCAGGACAGGGCCGCACAGATACGCAGTATTTT	CASSFSGQGRTDTQYF
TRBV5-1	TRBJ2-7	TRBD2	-	TGCGCCATCCCCATACCACTAGCGGGAGTTTACGAGCAGTACTTC	CAIPIPLAGVYEQYF
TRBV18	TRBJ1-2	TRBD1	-	TGTGCCAGCTCACCGGGGACAGGGGTTATCTATGGCTACACCTTC	CASSPGTGVIYGYTF
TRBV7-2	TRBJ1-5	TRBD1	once	TGTGCCAGCAGCCCTTCCCTTGGACAGGGAAGCCAGCCCCAGCATTTT	CASSPSLGQGSQPQHF
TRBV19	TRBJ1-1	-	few	TGTGCCAGTAGTGCCCGAGACAGGAACACTGAAGCTTTCTTT	CASSARDRNTEAFF
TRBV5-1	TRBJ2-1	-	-	TGCGCCAGCAGCTTGCCCCAGAATGAGCAGTTCTTC	CASSLPQNEQFF
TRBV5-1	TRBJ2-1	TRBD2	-	TGCGCCAGCAGCTTTTTAGCGGGGATGGAGCAGTTCTTC	CASSFLAGMEQFF
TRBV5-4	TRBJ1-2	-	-	TGTGCCAGCAGCTTGGCCCGGGCAGACTATGGCTACACCTTC	CASSLARADYGYTF
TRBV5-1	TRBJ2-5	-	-	TGCGCCAGCAGCTTGGAAGGGCAGGCCCAAGAGACCCAGTACTTC	CASSLEGQAQETQYF
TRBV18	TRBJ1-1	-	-	TGTGCCAGCTCACTGACAGGAGCGAACACTGAAGCTTTCTTT	CASSLTGANTEAFF
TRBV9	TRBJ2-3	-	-	TGTGCCAGCAGCGGAGGAACGACGCAGTATTTT	CASSGGTTQYF
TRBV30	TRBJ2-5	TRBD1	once	TGTGCCTGGAGACCGGGACAGGGGTACCAAGAGACCCAGTACTTC	CAWRPGQGYQETQYF
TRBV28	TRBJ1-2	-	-	TGTGCCAGCAGGTCCAACGATGGCTACACCTTC	CASRSNDGYTF
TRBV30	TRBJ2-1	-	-	TGTGCCTGGGGAGCCTTCTACCCTCTCAGCTCCTACAATGAGCAGTTCTTC	CAWGAFYPLSSYNEQFF
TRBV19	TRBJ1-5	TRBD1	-	TGTGCCAGTAGTAATGAGGACAGGGGCAGCAATCAGCCCCAGCATTTT	CASSNEDRGSNQPQHF
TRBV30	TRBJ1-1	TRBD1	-	TGTGCCTGGAAATCAGGGGGTAACACTGAAGCTTTCTTT	CAWKSGGNTEAFF
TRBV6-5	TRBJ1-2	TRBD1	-	TGTGCCAGCAGTTACCGGACAGGGAACTATGGCTACACCTTC	CASSYRTGNYGYTF
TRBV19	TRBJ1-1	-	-	TGTGCCAGTAGTATAGCATATGGGAGGAACACTGAAGCTTTCTTT	CASSIAYGRNTEAFF
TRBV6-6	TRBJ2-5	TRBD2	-	TGTGCCAGCAGTTATACGGGGGGGCAACCAGAGACCCAGTACTTC	CASSYTGGQPETQYF
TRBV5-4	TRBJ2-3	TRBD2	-	TGTGCCAGCAGCGGAATATTAGCGGGAGGGACAGATACGCAGTATTTT	CASSGILAGGTDTQYF
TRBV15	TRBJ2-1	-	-	TGTGCCACCAGCAGACCCGAGGTTGAGCAGTTCTTC	CATSRPEVEQFF
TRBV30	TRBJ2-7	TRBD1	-	TGTGCCTGGAAAACCGGGACAGGGTACGAGCAGTACTTC	CAWKTGTGYEQYF
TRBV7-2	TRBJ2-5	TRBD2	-	TGTGCCAGCAGCTTGGGACTAGCTGGAGAGACCCAGTACTTC	CASSLGLAGETQYF
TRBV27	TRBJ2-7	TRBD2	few	TGTGCCAGCAGTCTAGCGGGAGGGCCTTACGAGCAGTACTTC	CASSLAGGPYEQYF
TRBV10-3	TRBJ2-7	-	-	TGTGCCATCGCTCCGATCGGGGCGGAGAGGATCTACGAGCAGTACTTC	CAIAPIGAERIYEQYF